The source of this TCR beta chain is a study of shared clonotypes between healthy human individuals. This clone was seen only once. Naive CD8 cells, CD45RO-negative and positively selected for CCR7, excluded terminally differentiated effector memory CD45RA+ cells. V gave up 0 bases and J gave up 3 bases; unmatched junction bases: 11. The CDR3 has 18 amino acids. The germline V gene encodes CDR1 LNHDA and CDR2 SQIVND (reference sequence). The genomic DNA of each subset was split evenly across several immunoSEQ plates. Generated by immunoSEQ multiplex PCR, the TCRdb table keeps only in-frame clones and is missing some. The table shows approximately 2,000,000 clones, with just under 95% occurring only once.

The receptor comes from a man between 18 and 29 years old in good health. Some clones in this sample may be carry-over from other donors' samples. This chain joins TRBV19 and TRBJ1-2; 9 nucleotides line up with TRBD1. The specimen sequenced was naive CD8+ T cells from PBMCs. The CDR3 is CASSIDLTGGARDYGYTF. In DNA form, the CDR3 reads TGTGCCAGTAGTATAGATCTAACAGGGGGCGCACGGGACTATGGCTACACCTTC.